This TCR beta chain was recorded in a study of T cells in Graves' hyperthyroidism and ophthalmopathy. Amplification yielded TCR beta CDR3 regions, with RNA transcripts as the source. Using the HTBI primer set, a first-round RT-PCR was run on the TCR CDR3. Via MiXCR, TCRdb re-called the multiplex PCR reads, giving one row per CDR3 protein. The table shows about 660,000 distinct CDR3 sequences, with roughly 46% occurring only once. Germline values: CDR1 SGHTA, CDR2 FQGNSA. The CDR3 spans 14 residues. Trimming removed 3 bases from V and 3 bases from J, with 9 bases in between. The sequence was obtained from an adult man with Graves' disease, either hyperthyroidism or ophthalmopathy (not recorded which). The rearrangement joins TRBV7-2 to TRBJ1-5, with D uncertain. The sample was peripheral blood or thyroid tissue (not recorded which). Written as DNA, the CDR3 is TGTGCCAGCAGCTTCGGAGGGCTCAATCAGCCCCAGCATTTT. Its translation: CASSFGGLNQPQHF.